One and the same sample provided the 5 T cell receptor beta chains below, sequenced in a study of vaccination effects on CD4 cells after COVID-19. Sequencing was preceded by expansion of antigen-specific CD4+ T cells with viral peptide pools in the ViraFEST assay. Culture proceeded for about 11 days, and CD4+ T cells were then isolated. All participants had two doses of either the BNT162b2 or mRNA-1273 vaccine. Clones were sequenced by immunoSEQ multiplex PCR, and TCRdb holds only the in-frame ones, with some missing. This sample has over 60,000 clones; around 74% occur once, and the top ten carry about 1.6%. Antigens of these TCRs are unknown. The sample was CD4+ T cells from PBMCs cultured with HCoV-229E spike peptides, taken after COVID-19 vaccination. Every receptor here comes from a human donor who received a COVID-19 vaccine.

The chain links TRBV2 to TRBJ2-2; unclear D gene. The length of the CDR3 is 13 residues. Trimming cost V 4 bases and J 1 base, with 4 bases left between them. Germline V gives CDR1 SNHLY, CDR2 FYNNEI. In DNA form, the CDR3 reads TGTGCCAGCAGTGTTAAGAACACCGGGGAGCTGTTTTTT. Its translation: CASSVKNTGELFF.

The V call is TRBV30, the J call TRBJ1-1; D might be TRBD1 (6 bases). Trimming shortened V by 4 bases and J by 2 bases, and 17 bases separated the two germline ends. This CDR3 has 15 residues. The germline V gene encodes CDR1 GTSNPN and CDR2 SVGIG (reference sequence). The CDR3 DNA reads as TGTGCCTGGATACGCCGGGGGGCGCTCAACACTGAAGCTTTCTTT. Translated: CAWIRRGALNTEAFF.

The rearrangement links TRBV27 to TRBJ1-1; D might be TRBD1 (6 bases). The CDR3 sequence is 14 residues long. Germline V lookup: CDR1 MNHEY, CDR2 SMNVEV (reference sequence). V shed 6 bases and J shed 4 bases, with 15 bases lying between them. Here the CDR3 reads CASSEQGLGTEAFF. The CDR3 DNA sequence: TGTGCCAGCAGCGAACAGGGATTGGGCACTGAAGCTTTCTTT.

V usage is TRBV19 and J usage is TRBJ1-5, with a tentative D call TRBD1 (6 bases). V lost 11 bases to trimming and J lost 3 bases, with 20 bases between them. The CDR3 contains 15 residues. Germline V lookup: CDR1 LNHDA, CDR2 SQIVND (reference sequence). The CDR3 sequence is CAGGLKGDSNQPQHF. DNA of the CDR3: TGTGCCGGGGGGCTAAAAGGGGACTCCAATCAGCCCCAGCATTTT. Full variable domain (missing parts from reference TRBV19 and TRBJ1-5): DGGITQSPKYLFRKEGQNVTLSCEQNLNHDAMYWYRQDPGQGLRLIYYSQIVNDFQKGDIAEGYSVSREKKESFPLTVTSAQKNPTAFYLCAGGLKGDSNQPQHFGDGTRLSIL.

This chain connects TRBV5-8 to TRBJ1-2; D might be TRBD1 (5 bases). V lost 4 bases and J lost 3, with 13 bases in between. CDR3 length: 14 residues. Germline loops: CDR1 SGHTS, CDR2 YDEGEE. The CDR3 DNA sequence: TGTGCCAGCAGCCTTCAGCGGGGGTACTATGGCTACACCTTC. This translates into CASSLQRGYYGYTF.